Following are 4 T cell receptor beta chains from one sample sequenced in a study of PD-1 blockade in classical Hodgkin lymphoma. This table comes from immunoSEQ multiplex PCR, and its TCRdb copy is limited to in-frame clones, with some not included. Of about 94,000 clones listed, roughly nine tenths are singletons. All trial patients relapsed after autologous stem cell transplantation. Material: peripheral blood mononuclear cells (PBMCs), obtained before the second cycle of nivolumab. Receptors originate from a human donor with classical Hodgkin lymphoma.

This chain joins TRBV9 and TRBJ2-1; tentatively, D is TRBD2 (5 bases). The V gene's germline CDR1 is SGDLS and CDR2 YYNGEE. The CDR3 has 13 residues. Trimming removed 4 bases at V and 10 bases at J, with 15 bases between. The CDR3 coding sequence is TGTGCCAGCAGCACCTTACGTGGCGGGGAGCAGTTCTTC. This gives the protein CASSTLRGGEQFF. Supplemented by reference TRBV9 and TRBJ2-1, the full variable domain reads DSGVTQTPKHLITATGQRVTLRCSPRSGDLSVYWYQQSLDQGLQFLIQYYNGEERAKGNILERFSAQQFPDLHSELNLSSLELGDSALYFCASSTLRGGEQFFGPGTRLTVL.

The chain has TRBV21-1 and TRBJ1-1. TRBV21-1 has pseudogene status. The CDR3 is made up of 17 amino acids. The CDR3 protein is CASSKGIGLTVNTEAFF. In DNA form, the CDR3 reads TGTGCCAGCAGCAAAGGGATAGGTCTGACGGTGAACACTGAAGCTTTCTTT.

V and J are TRBV7-9 and TRBJ2-7; perhaps TRBD1 as D (6 bases). Germline V lookup: CDR1 SEHNR, CDR2 FQNEAQ (reference sequence). The CDR3 totals 13 residues. V lost 6 bases and J 4 bases, leaving 13 bases between the germline ends. DNA for the CDR3: TGTGCCAGCAGTAACCCCGGACAGTACGAGCAGTACTTC. Translated, it gives CASSNPGQYEQYF.

The chain carries TRBV2 and TRBJ1-2; 8 bases map to TRBD1. The CDR3 spans 12 residues. J was trimmed by 7 bases and V by 7 bases; bases with no gene match: 5. The germline V gene has CDR1 SNHLY and CDR2 FYNNEI. CDR3 in DNA: TGTGCCAGCAATAGACAGGGGCTTGGCTACACCTTC. Its protein is CASNRQGLGYTF.